The T cell receptor (beta chain) described here comes from a study of T cell responses to AZD1222 COVID-19 vaccine. The CDR3 consists of 15 residues. After removal of 2 bases from V and 7 bases from J, the junction contained 5 bases not matched to a gene. CDR1 is MNHNY, CDR2 SVGAGI, per germline (reference sequence). Produced via immunoSEQ multiplex PCR; TCRdb's table is partial and in-frame only. Of tens of thousands of clones listed, about 93% are singletons. The sequences come from peripheral blood, collected on day 0 of MenACWY control vaccination. The source of this sequence is an adult in good health. The J gene is TRBJ1-6, the V gene TRBV6-6, with 7 bases lining up with TRBD1. CDR3 protein: CASSYTPGQNSPLHF. The CDR3 coding sequence is TGTGCCAGCAGTTACACTCCGGGACAGAATTCACCCCTCCACTTT.